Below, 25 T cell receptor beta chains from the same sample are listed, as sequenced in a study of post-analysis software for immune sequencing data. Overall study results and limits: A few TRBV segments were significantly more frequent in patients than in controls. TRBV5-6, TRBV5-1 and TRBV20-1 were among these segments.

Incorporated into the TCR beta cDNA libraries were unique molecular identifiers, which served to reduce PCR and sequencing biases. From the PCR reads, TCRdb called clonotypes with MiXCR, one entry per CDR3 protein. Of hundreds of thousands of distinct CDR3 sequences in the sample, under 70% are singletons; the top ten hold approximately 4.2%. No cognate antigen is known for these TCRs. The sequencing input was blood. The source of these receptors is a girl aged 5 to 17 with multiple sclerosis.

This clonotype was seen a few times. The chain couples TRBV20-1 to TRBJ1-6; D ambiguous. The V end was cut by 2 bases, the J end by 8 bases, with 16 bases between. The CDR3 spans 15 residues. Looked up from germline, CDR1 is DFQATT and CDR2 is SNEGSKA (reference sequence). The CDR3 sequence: CSARRGRIQDSPLHF. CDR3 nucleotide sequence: TGCAGTGCTAGACGAGGGCGGATCCAGGATTCACCCCTCCACTTT.

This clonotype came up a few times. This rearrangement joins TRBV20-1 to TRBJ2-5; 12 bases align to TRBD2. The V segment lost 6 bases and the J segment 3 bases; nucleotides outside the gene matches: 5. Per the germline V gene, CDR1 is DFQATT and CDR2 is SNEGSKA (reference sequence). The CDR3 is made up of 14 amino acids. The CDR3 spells CSADGLAGKETQYF. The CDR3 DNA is TGCAGTGCGGACGGACTAGCGGGGAAAGAGACCCAGTACTTC.

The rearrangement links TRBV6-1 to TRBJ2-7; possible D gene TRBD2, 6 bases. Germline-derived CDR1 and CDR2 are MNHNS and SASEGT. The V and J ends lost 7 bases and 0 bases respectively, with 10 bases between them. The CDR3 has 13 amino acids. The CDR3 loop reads CASTAGSSYEQYF. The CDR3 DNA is TGTGCCAGCACAGCGGGTTCCTCCTACGAGCAGTACTTC.

The CDR3 protein is CASSKTLQGGLGEQYF. The CDR3 bases are TGCGCCAGCAGCAAAACCTTACAGGGTGGCCTCGGCGAGCAGTACTTC. The rearrangement uses TRBV5-1 and TRBJ2-7; D might be TRBD1 (6 bases). CDR3 length: 16 amino acids. Looked up from germline, CDR1 is SGHRS and CDR2 is YFSETQ. V shed 4 bases and J shed 6 bases, with 23 bases lying between them. Full variable domain (outside the CDR3, taken from reference TRBV5-1 and TRBJ2-7): KAGVTQTPRYLIKTRGQQVTLSCSPISGHRSVSWYQQTPGQGLQFLFEYFSETQRNKGNFPGRFSGRQFSNSRSEMNVSTLELGDSALYLCASSKTLQGGLGEQYFGPGTRLTVT.

The DNA for the CDR3 is TGTGCCAGCAGACAGGGTCAGTCTCAAACTCGCGGCGTCCTGACTTTC. Translating it yields CASRQGQSQTRGVLTF. The chain uses TRBV12-3 or TRBV12-4 and TRBJ2-6; perhaps TRBD1 as D (6 bases). Trimming removed 6 bases from V and 12 bases from J, with 24 bases in between. This CDR3 has 16 residues.

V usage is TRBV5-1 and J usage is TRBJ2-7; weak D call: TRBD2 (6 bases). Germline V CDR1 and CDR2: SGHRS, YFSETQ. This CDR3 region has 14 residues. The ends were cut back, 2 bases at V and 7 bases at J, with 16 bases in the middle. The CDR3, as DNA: TGCGCCAGCAGCTTCGATGGTGTGCGGGGAGAGCAGTACTTC. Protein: CASSFDGVRGEQYF.

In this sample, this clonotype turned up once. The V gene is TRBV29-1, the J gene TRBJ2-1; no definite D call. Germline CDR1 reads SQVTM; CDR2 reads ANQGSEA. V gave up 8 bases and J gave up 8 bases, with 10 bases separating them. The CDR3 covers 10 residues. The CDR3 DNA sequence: TGCAGCAGTAGGGTCGATGAGCAGTTCTTC. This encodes CSSRVDEQFF.

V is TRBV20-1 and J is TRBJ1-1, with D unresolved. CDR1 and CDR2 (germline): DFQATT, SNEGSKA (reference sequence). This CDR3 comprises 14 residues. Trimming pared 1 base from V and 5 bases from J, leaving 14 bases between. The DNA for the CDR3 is TGCAGTGCTAGAGGGAGGGCGCCGGGGACTGAAGCTTTCTTT. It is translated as CSARGRAPGTEAFF.

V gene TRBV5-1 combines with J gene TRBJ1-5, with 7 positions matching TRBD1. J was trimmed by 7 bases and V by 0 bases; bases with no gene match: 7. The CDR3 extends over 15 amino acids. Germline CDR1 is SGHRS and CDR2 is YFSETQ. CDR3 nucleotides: TGCGCCAGCAGCTTGGGAGTAGGGGGCGGGCAGCCCCAGCATTTT. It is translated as CASSLGVGGGQPQHF.

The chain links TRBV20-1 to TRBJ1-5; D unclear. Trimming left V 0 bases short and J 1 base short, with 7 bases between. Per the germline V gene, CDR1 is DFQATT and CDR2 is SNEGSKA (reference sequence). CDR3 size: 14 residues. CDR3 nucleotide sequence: TGCAGTGCTAGAGATAAGCCCAGCAATCAGCCCCAGCATTTT. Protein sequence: CSARDKPSNQPQHF.

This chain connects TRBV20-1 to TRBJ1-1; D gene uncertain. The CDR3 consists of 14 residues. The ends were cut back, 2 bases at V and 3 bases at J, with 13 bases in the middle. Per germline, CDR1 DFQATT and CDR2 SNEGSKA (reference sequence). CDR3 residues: CSARITGSYTEAFF. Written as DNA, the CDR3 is TGCAGTGCTAGAATTACCGGGTCTTACACTGAAGCTTTCTTT.

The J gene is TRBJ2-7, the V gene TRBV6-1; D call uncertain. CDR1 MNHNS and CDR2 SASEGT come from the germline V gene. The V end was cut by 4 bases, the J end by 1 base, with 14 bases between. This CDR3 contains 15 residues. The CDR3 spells CASSGGPDESYEQYF. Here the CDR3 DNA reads TGTGCCAGCAGTGGTGGGCCAGACGAATCCTACGAGCAGTACTTC.

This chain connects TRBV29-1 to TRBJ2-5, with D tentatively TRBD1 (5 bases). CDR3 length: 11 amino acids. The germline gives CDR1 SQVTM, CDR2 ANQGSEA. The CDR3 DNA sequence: TGCAGTAGACAGTTTCAAGAGACCCAGTACTTC. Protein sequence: CSRQFQETQYF. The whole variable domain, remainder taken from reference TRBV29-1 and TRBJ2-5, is SAVISQKPSRDICQRGTSLTIQCQVDSQVTMMFWYRQQPGQSLTLIATANQGSEATYESGFVIDKFPISRPNLTFSTLTVSNMSPEDSSIYLCSRQFQETQYFGPGTRLLVL.

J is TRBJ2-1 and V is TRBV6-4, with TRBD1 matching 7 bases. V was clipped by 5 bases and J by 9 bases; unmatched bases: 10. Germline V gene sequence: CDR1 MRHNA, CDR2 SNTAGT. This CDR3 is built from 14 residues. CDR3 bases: TGTGCCAGCAGTCTTACAGGGGCTAACAGTGAGCAGTTCTTC. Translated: CASSLTGANSEQFF.

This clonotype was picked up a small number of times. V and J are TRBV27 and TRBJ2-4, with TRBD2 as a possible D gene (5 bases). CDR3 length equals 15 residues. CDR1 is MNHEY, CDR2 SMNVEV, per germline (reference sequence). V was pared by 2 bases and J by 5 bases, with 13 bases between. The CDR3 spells CASSLEGEPQNIQYF. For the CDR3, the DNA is TGTGCCAGCAGTTTAGAGGGAGAACCCCAAAACATTCAGTACTTC.

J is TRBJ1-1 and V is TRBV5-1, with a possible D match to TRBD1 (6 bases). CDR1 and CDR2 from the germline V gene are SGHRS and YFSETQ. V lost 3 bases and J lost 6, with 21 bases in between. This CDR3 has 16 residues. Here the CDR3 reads CASSSVGQQTLAEAFF. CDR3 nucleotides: TGCGCCAGCAGCTCGGTCGGACAGCAGACCTTGGCTGAAGCTTTCTTT. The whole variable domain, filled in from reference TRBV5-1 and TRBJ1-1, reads KAGVTQTPRYLIKTRGQQVTLSCSPISGHRSVSWYQQTPGQGLQFLFEYFSETQRNKGNFPGRFSGRQFSNSRSEMNVSTLELGDSALYLCASSSVGQQTLAEAFFGQGTRLTVV.

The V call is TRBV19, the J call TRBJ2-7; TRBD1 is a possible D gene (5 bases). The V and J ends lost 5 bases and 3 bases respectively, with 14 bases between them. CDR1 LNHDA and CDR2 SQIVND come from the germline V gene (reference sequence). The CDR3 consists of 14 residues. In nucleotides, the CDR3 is TGTGCCAGTAGTCCTCAGGGCCTATACTACGAGCAGTACTTC. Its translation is CASSPQGLYYEQYF.

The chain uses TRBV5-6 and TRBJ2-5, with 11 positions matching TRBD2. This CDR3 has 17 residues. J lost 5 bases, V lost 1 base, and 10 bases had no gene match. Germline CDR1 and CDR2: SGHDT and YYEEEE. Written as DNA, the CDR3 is TGTGCCAGCAGCTTGTGGTTGGGACTAGCGGCCGCGGAGACCCAGTACTTC. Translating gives CASSLWLGLAAAETQYF.

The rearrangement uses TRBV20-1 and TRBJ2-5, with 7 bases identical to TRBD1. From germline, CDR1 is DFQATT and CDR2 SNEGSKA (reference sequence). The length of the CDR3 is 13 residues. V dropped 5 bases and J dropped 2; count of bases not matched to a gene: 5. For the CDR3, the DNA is TGCAGTGCTTTGGGACAGTCTCAAGAGACCCAGTACTTC. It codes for CSALGQSQETQYF.

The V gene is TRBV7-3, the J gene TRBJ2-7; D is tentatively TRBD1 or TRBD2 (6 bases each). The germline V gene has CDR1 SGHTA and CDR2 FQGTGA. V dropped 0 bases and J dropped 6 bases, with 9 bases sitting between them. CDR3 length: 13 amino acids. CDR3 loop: CASSLTGGGEQYF. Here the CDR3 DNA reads TGTGCCAGCAGCTTAACTGGAGGGGGCGAGCAGTACTTC.

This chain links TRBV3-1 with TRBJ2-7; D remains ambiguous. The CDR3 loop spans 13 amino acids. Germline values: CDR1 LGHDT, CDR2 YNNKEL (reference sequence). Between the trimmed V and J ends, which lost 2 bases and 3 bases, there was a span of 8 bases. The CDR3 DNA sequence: TGTGCCAGCAGCCAAAGGGCCCTCTACGAGCAGTACTTC. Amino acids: CASSQRALYEQYF.

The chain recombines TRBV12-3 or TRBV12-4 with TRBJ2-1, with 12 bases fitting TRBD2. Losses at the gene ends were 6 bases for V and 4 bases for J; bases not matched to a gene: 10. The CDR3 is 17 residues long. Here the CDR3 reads CASRLHTLAGGYNEQFF. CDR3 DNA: TGTGCCAGCAGACTCCACACTCTAGCGGGAGGGTACAATGAGCAGTTCTTC.

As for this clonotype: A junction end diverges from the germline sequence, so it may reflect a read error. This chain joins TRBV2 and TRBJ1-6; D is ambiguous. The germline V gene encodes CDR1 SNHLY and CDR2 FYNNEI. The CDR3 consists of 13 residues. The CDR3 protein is CASNKISDSPLHF. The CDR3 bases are TGCGCCAGTAACAAAATCAGCGATTCACCCCTCCACTTT.

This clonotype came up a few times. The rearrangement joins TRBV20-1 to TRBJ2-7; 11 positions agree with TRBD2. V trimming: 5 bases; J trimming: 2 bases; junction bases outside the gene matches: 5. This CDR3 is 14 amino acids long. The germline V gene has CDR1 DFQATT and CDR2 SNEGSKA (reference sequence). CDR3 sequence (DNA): TGCAGTGCTCGACTAGCGGGGATAGCCTACGAGCAGTACTTC. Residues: CSARLAGIAYEQYF.

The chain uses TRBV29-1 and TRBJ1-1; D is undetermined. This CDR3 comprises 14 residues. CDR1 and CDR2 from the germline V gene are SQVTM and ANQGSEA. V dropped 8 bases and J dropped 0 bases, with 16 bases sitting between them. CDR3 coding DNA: TGCAGCATCCGAGTGGCCCTAGTGAACACTGAAGCTTTCTTT. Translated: CSIRVALVNTEAFF. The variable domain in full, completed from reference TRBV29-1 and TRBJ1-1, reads SAVISQKPSRDICQRGTSLTIQCQVDSQVTMMFWYRQQPGQSLTLIATANQGSEATYESGFVIDKFPISRPNLTFSTLTVSNMSPEDSSIYLCSIRVALVNTEAFFGQGTRLTVV.